This TCR beta chain was observed in a study of post-analysis software for immune sequencing data. On the study more broadly: In terms of disease course, relapsing-remitting, secondary progressive and progressive-relapsing multiple sclerosis were included.

The length of the CDR3 is 10 residues. Germline CDR1 reads MNHEY; CDR2 reads SVGAGI. Trimming removed 11 bases at V and 8 bases at J, with 12 bases between. Study conclusions and caveats: Under the F measure, samples that were prepared in one batch clustered strongly together. Controls showed lower frequencies than patients for a few TRBV segments, and TRBV5-6, TRBV5-1 and TRBV20-1 were among these.

Unique molecular identifiers were built into the TCR beta cDNA libraries. TCRdb fed the PCR reads into MiXCR, producing one record per CDR3 protein. The repertoire has under 200,000 distinct CDR3 sequences, approximately 29% of them found once; the top ten carry approximately 3.6%. This clonotype was detected many times. What it binds is not known. The chain is built from TRBV6-5 and TRBJ1-2; D is uncertain. The sequencing input was blood. This receptor was taken from a girl between 2 and 17 years old with multiple sclerosis. CDR3 DNA sequence: TGTGCCGCCGGGGAACTCGGCTACACCTTC. It specifies CAAGELGYTF.